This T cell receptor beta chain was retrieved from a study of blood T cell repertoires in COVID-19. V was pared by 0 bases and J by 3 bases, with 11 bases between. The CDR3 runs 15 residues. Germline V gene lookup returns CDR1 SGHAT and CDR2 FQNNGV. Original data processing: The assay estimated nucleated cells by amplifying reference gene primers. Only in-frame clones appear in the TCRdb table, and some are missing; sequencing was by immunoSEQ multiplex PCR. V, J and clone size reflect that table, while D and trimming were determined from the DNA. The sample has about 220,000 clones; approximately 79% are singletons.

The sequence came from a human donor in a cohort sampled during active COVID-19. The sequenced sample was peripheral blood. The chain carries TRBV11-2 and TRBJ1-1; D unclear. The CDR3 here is CASSLEVERYTEAFF. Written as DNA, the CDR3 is TGTGCCAGCAGCTTAGAAGTGGAGAGGTACACTGAAGCTTTCTTT.